Below, 27 T cell receptor beta chains from the same sample are listed, as sequenced in a study of shared T cell receptors in the human thymus. Sequenced by immunoSEQ multiplex PCR; TCRdb stores in-frame clones only, minus some. Of hundreds of thousands of clones listed, 85% to 90% are singletons. This same sample was also part of a study on human thymus T cells.

Sequencing input: thymocytes. Every receptor here comes from a boy in the first two years of life with a congenital heart defect.

The chain employs TRBV7-8 and TRBJ2-3; TRBD2 matches at 11 bases. Germline CDR1 is SGHVS and CDR2 is FQNEAQ. CDR3 length equals 14 residues. The ends lost 5 bases at V and 6 bases at J; junction bases unmatched: 4. The CDR3 coding sequence is TGTGCCAGCAGCCCGAGGACTAGCGGGGATACGCAGTATTTT. This gives the protein CASSPRTSGDTQYF.

The CDR3 reads CATSKWDRGFYSNQPQHF. Here the CDR3 DNA reads TGTGCCACCAGCAAGTGGGACAGAGGATTTTATAGCAATCAGCCCCAGCATTTT. The chain joins TRBV15 to TRBJ1-5; 7 nucleotides agree with TRBD1. Germline values: CDR1 LNHNV, CDR2 YYDKDF (reference sequence). The V and J ends lost 4 bases and 0 bases, in that order; junction bases with no gene match: 12. CDR3 length: 18 amino acids.

This chain links TRBV28 with TRBJ2-3; 9 bases are a match to TRBD2. V shed 7 bases and J 5 bases; nucleotides not matched to a gene: 13. The CDR3 contains 16 residues. Germline loops: CDR1 MDHEN, CDR2 SYDVKM. The CDR3 sequence is CASNKSGGRAGDTQYF. CDR3 DNA sequence: TGTGCCAGCAACAAGTCGGGCGGGAGGGCGGGAGATACGCAGTATTTT.

The CDR3 here is CASGLPRYKGSWGGQYF. CDR3 coding DNA: TGTGCTAGTGGTTTGCCCCGGTACAAGGGATCGTGGGGGGGGCAGTACTTC. The genes are TRBV12-5 and TRBJ2-7, with 7 nucleotides matching TRBD2. This CDR3 is built from 17 residues. J gave up 9 bases and V 2 bases, and 19 bases lay outside the gene matches. Germline CDR1 is LGHNT and CDR2 is FRNRAP.

This clone turned up a few times. This chain connects TRBV18 to TRBJ1-1, with D unresolved. V shed 4 bases and J shed 5 bases, with 17 bases lying between them. CDR3 length equals 15 residues. Germline V gene data show CDR1 as KGHSH and CDR2 as LQKENI. CDR3 sequence: CASSQKGGGKTEAFF. CDR3 DNA sequence: TGTGCCAGCTCACAGAAGGGAGGAGGAAAAACTGAAGCTTTCTTT. Variable domain in full (rest from reference TRBV18 and TRBJ1-1): NAGVMQNPRHLVRRRGQEARLRCSPMKGHSHVYWYRQLPEEGLKFMVYLQKENIIDESGMPKERFSAEFPKEGPSILRIQQVVRGDSAAYFCASSQKGGGKTEAFFGQGTRLTVV.

The CDR3 bases are TGTGCCAGTAAAACAGAAGGTTACGAGCAGTACTTC. Protein product: CASKTEGYEQYF. V and J are TRBV19 and TRBJ2-7; no clear D. In germline, CDR1 is LNHDA, CDR2 SQIVND (reference sequence). This CDR3 comprises 12 residues. V was cut by 7 bases and J by 4 bases, with 11 bases left in between.

V and J are TRBV6-5 and TRBJ1-5, with D unresolved. V lost 0 bases and J lost 4, with 7 bases in between. The CDR3 loop spans 14 amino acids. The germline gives CDR1 MNHEY, CDR2 SVGAGI. CDR3 amino acids: CASSYSPGNQPQHF. CDR3 DNA: TGTGCCAGCAGTTACTCGCCGGGGAATCAGCCCCAGCATTTT.

This sequence joins TRBV6-4 and TRBJ1-2; 7 bases are shared with TRBD1. This CDR3 comprises 16 residues. V gave up 6 bases and J gave up 5 bases; unmatched junction bases: 15. Per germline, CDR1 MRHNA and CDR2 SNTAGT. The CDR3, as DNA: TGTGCCAGCAGGACGAGGACAGGAGGAAACGAATATGGCTACACCTTC. Translation gives CASRTRTGGNEYGYTF.

In regard to this clone: The same CDR3 can be traced to other DNA sequences in this sample. The J gene is TRBJ2-5, the V gene TRBV18, with unresolved D. V was trimmed by 3 bases and J by 1 base, leaving 3 bases between them. The germline gives CDR1 KGHSH, CDR2 LQKENI. CDR3 length: 12 amino acids. Here the CDR3 DNA reads TGTGCCAGCTCACCTCTCCAAGAGACCCAGTACTTC. It translates to CASSPLQETQYF.

The V call is TRBV6-1, the J call TRBJ2-2; no definite D call. Germline V CDR1 and CDR2: MNHNS, SASEGT. This CDR3 has 12 amino acids. Trimming took off 6 bases at V and 6 bases at J, with 8 bases between the two ends. CDR3: CASSPNSGELFF. For the CDR3, the DNA is TGTGCCAGCAGCCCTAACTCCGGGGAGCTGTTTTTT.

The chain carries TRBV15 and TRBJ2-7; TRBD2 might be the D (6 bases). V lost 5 bases to trimming and J lost 0 bases, with 14 bases between them. Germline values: CDR1 LNHNV, CDR2 YYDKDF (reference sequence). This CDR3 comprises 15 residues. The CDR3 loop is CATSGRDGSSYEQYF. The CDR3 region has the DNA TGTGCCACCAGCGGTCGGGACGGGAGCTCCTACGAGCAGTACTTC.

The V gene is TRBV27, the J gene TRBJ1-1, with D uncertain. Trimming took off 6 bases at V and 0 bases at J, with 20 bases between the two ends. This CDR3 has 17 amino acids. CDR1 and CDR2 from the germline V gene are MNHEY and SMNVEV (reference sequence). The CDR3 bases are TGTGCCAGCAGCTCGGGATTCCCCCACGACCTGAACACTGAAGCTTTCTTT. Translating gives CASSSGFPHDLNTEAFF.

This clone occurred a few times. As DNA, the CDR3 is TGTGCCAGCAGTTTACTAGCGGGAGGGTTCGATGAGCAGTTCTTC. Protein: CASSLLAGGFDEQFF. This sequence joins TRBV6-1 and TRBJ2-1, with TRBD2 matching 13 bases. This CDR3 comprises 15 residues. V shed 5 bases and J 8 bases; nucleotides not matched to a gene: 6. Germline V gene data show CDR1 as MNHNS and CDR2 as SASEGT.

There are a few counts of this clone. The genes are TRBV6-1 and TRBJ2-1; maybe TRBD1 (6 bases). Trimming took off 2 bases at V and 2 bases at J, with 10 bases between the two ends. The CDR3 runs 15 residues. The germline CDR1 and CDR2 sequences are MNHNS and SASEGT. CDR3 in amino acids: CASSEIGGPYNEQFF. CDR3 sequence (DNA): TGTGCCAGCAGTGAAATAGGGGGTCCCTACAATGAGCAGTTCTTC.

J is TRBJ1-2 and V is TRBV28; no firm D call. The germline V gene has CDR1 MDHEN and CDR2 SYDVKM. V was shortened by 3 bases and J by 11 bases, with 13 bases between the two germline ends. The CDR3 is made up of 12 amino acids. The CDR3 reads CASSLDSLKYTF. The CDR3 bases are TGTGCCAGCAGTTTGGACTCCTTAAAGTACACCTTC.

This clone turned up a few times. The rearrangement uses TRBV5-5 and TRBJ1-4, with 7 positions matching TRBD1. The CDR3 has 19 amino acids. In germline, CDR1 is SGHKS, CDR2 YYEKEE (reference sequence). V gave up 4 bases and J gave up 0 bases; unmatched junction bases: 15. Written as DNA, the CDR3 is TGTGCCAGCAGCCCAGAGGGGGCCTTCCAAATCACAACTAATGAAAAACTGTTTTTT. Encoded protein: CASSPEGAFQITTNEKLFF. Full variable domain (rest looked up from reference TRBV5-5 and TRBJ1-4): DAGVTQSPTHLIKTRGQQVTLRCSPISGHKSVSWYQQVLGQGPQFIFQYYEKEERGRGNFPDRFSARQFPNYSSELNVNALLLGDSALYLCASSPEGAFQITTNEKLFFGSGTQLSVL.

The genes are TRBV21-1 and TRBJ2-3; the D call of TRBD2 is as the table states it, not checked on the DNA. TRBV21-1 is classified as a pseudogene. This CDR3 region has 16 residues. The CDR3 is CASSKRGGSLTDTQYF. The CDR3 DNA sequence: TGTGCCAGCAGCAAAAGAGGCGGGAGCCTCACAGATACGCAGTATTTT.

The V and J genes are TRBV9 and TRBJ2-1, with a weak D call TRBD2 (6 bases). The CDR3 sequence is 12 residues long. Trimming removed 0 bases from V and 8 bases from J, with 6 bases in between. CDR1 is SGDLS, CDR2 YYNGEE, per germline. CDR3 bases: TGTGCCAGCAGCGTAGGGGGGGATGAGCAGTTCTTC. It is translated as CASSVGGDEQFF. Full variable domain (remainder filled in from reference TRBV9 and TRBJ2-1): DSGVTQTPKHLITATGQRVTLRCSPRSGDLSVYWYQQSLDQGLQFLIQYYNGEERAKGNILERFSAQQFPDLHSELNLSSLELGDSALYFCASSVGGDEQFFGPGTRLTVL.

This clone was counted once. The chain couples TRBV4-3 to TRBJ2-7; 10 nucleotides agree with TRBD2. V trimming: 3 bases; J trimming: 0 bases; junction bases outside the gene matches: 23. The CDR3 runs 22 residues. The germline CDR1 and CDR2 sequences are LGHNA and YSLEER. In DNA form, the CDR3 reads TGCGCCAGCAGCCATAGGTACCAGCGGGAGGGCCCTTTTTACCCCAGCTCCTACGAGCAGTACTTC. As protein: CASSHRYQREGPFYPSSYEQYF.

The chain joins TRBV5-1 to TRBJ1-1; D might be TRBD1 (6 bases). The CDR3 runs to 15 residues. Trimming stripped 0 bases from V and 3 bases from J, with 12 bases between. Germline CDR1 SGHRS, CDR2 YFSETQ. CDR3 sequence reads: CASSLDGHRDTEAFF. Written as DNA, the CDR3 is TGCGCCAGCAGCTTGGATGGACACAGGGACACTGAAGCTTTCTTT.

V usage is TRBV14 and J usage is TRBJ2-7; 12 bases agree with TRBD2. Trimming took 4 bases from V and 9 from J; bases not matched to a gene: 22. The CDR3 covers 19 residues. Germline CDR1 reads SGHDN; CDR2 reads FVKESK. The CDR3 reads CASSPDPAPGLAGRWRQYF. Here the CDR3 DNA reads TGTGCCAGCAGCCCCGACCCAGCGCCGGGACTAGCGGGCAGGTGGAGGCAGTACTTC.

This clone came up once. The chain joins TRBV18 to TRBJ2-7; weak D call: TRBD1 (5 bases). This CDR3 region has 13 residues. Germline V gene data show CDR1 as KGHSH and CDR2 as LQKENI. V lost 2 bases and J 4 bases, leaving 9 bases between the germline ends. Here the CDR3 reads CASSPSQGYEQYF. The CDR3 bases are TGTGCCAGCTCACCAAGTCAGGGTTACGAGCAGTACTTC.

The gene calls are TRBV19 and TRBJ2-5, with 8 bases matching TRBD2. Germline CDR1 is LNHDA and CDR2 is SQIVND (reference sequence). Trimming at V came to 5 bases and at J to 3 bases, leaving 11 bases not matched to a gene. This CDR3 contains 16 residues. This chain's CDR3 is CASSPGAGAREETQYF. The CDR3 nucleotides read TGTGCCAGTAGTCCTGGAGCGGGAGCTCGGGAAGAGACCCAGTACTTC.

The CDR3: CATSRDRGGGGYTF. In nucleotides, the CDR3 is TGTGCCACCAGCAGAGATCGGGGAGGGGGTGGCTACACCTTC. This rearrangement joins TRBV15 to TRBJ1-2; maybe TRBD1 (6 bases). V was cut by 0 bases and J by 7 bases, with 12 bases left in between. Germline loops: CDR1 LNHNV, CDR2 YYDKDF (reference sequence). The CDR3 has 14 amino acids.

This sequence joins TRBV6-1 and TRBJ2-7, with 11 nucleotides matching TRBD2. This CDR3 is built from 15 residues. Germline V CDR1 and CDR2: MNHNS, SASEGT. After removal of 2 bases from V and 6 bases from J, the junction contained 6 bases not matched to a gene. The DNA for the CDR3 is TGTGCCAGCAGTGAACGACTAGCGGGATTCGGCGAGCAGTACTTC. It specifies CASSERLAGFGEQYF.

The chain combines TRBV6-5 with TRBJ1-1; weak D call: TRBD1 (5 bases). There are 15 residues in the CDR3. With 2 bases removed from V and 3 bases from J, the gap between germline ends came to 13 bases. Germline CDR1 and CDR2: MNHEY and SVGAGI. The DNA of the CDR3 is TGTGCCAGCAGTTACCCCAGAGAAGGGGACACTGAAGCTTTCTTT. It translates to CASSYPREGDTEAFF.

The chain has TRBV9 and TRBJ2-2; maybe TRBD2 (6 bases). Trimming took off 4 bases at V and 0 bases at J, with 13 bases between the two ends. CDR3 size: 16 residues. Germline CDR1 reads SGDLS; CDR2 reads YYNGEE. This CDR3 reads CASSSSGVANTGELFF. DNA of the CDR3: TGTGCCAGCAGCTCCTCGGGGGTCGCGAACACCGGGGAGCTGTTTTTT.